The clone carrying this TCR beta chain occurred a few times. Study processing details: Scientists estimated how many nucleated cells there were by amplifying reference gene primers. Sequencing was performed with immunoSEQ multiplex PCR; in TCRdb, only in-frame clones are kept and a portion is missing. That table furnishes V, J and clone size, whereas the DNA furnished D and trimming. The sample includes about 110,000 clones, 65% to 85% of them seen just once. The sample belongs to a study of blood T cell repertoires in COVID-19. Study background: The samples span acute and convalescent COVID-19 from the United States, Italy and Spain. Sample material is recorded as cDNA or gDNA derived from T cells, B-cell-depleted T cells, or PBMCs.

CDR3 size: 21 residues. V lost 0 bases, J lost 4 bases, and 29 bases lay in between. V usage is TRBV23-1 and J usage is TRBJ2-3; D is possibly TRBD2 (8 bases). TRBV23-1 counts as an open reading frame of uncertain function. Sequenced input: peripheral blood. This receptor was obtained from a woman in her 70s with acute or convalescent COVID-19. DNA of the CDR3: TGCGCCAGCAGTCAATCAGTAAGATTAGGGACAGTCCTTAGCGGGGCAGATACGCAGTATTTT. Translation: CASSQSVRLGTVLSGADTQYF.